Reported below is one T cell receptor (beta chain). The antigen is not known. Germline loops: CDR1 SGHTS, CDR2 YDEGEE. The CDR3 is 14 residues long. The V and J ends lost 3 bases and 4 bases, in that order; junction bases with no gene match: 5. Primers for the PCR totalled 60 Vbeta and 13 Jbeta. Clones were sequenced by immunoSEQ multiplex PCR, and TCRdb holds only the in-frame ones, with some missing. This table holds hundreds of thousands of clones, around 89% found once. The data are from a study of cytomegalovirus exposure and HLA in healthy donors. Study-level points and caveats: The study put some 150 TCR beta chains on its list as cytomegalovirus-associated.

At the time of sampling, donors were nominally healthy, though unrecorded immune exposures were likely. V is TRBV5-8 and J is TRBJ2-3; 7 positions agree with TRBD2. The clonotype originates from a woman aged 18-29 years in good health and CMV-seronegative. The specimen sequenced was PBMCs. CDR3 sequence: CASSSGLGADTQYF. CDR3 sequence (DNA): TGTGCCAGCAGCTCCGGACTAGGGGCAGATACGCAGTATTTT.